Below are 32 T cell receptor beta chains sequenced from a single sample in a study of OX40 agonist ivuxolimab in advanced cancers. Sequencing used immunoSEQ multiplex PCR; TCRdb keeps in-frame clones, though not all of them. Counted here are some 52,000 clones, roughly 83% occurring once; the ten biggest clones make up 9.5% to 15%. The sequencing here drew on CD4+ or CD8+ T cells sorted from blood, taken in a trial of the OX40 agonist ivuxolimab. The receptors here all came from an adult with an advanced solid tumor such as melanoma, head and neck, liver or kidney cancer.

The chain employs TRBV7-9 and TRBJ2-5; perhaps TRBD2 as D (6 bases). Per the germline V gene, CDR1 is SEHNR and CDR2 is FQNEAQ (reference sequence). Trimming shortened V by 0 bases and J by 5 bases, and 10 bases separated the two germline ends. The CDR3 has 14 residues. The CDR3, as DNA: TGTGCCAGCAGCTTAGCGGCGGGAAGCGAGACCCAGTACTTC. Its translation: CASSLAAGSETQYF.

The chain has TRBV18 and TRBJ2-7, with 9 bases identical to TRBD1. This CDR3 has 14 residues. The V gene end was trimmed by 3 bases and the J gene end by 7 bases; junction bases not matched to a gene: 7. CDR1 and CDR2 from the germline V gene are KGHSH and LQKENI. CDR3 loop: CASSPRTGAGEQYF. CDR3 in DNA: TGTGCCAGCTCACCCCGGACAGGGGCAGGGGAGCAGTACTTC.

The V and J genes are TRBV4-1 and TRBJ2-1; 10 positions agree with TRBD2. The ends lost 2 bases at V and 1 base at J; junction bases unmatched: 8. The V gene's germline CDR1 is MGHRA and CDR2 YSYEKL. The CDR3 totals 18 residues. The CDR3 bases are TGCGCCAGCAGCCAAAGGGGCTCTAGCGGGGGATCCTACAATGAGCAGTTCTTC. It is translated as CASSQRGSSGGSYNEQFF.

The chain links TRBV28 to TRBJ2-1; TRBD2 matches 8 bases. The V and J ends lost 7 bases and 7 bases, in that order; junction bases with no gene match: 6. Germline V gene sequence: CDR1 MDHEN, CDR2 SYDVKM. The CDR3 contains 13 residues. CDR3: CASTSGLANEQFF. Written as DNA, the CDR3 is TGTGCCAGCACTAGCGGGCTCGCTAATGAGCAGTTCTTC.

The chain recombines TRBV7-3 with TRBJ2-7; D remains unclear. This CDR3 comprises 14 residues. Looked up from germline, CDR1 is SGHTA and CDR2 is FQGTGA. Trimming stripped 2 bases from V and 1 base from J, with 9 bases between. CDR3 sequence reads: CASSLAGISYEQYF. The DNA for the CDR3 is TGTGCCAGCAGCTTAGCTGGCATATCCTACGAGCAGTACTTC. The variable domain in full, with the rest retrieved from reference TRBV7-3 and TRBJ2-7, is GAGVSQTPSNKVTEKGKYVELRCDPISGHTALYWYRQSLGQGPEFLIYFQGTGAADDSGLPNDRFFAVRPEGSVSTLKIQRTERGDSAVYLCASSLAGISYEQYFGPGTRLTVT.

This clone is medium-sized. The CDR3, as DNA: TGTGCCAGTAGTCCGGGACTACGCATGCCAGATACGCAGTATTTT. It codes for CASSPGLRMPDTQYF. The rearrangement joins TRBV19 to TRBJ2-3; 7 bases agree with TRBD2. CDR1 and CDR2 from the germline V gene are LNHDA and SQIVND (reference sequence). V lost 5 bases and J lost 4; bases outside the gene matches: 9. The CDR3 consists of 15 residues.

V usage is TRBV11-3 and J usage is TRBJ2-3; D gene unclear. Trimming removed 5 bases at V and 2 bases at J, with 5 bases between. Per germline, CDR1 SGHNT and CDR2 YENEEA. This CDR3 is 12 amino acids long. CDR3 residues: CASSQDTDTQYF. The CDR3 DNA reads TGTGCCAGCAGCCAGGACACAGATACGCAGTATTTT.

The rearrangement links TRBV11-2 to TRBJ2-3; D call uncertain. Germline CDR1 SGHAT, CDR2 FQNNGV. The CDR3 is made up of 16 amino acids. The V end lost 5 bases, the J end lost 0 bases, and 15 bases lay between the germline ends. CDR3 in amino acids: CASSHIWDTSTDTQYF. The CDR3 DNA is TGTGCCAGCAGCCACATTTGGGATACTAGCACAGATACGCAGTATTTT.

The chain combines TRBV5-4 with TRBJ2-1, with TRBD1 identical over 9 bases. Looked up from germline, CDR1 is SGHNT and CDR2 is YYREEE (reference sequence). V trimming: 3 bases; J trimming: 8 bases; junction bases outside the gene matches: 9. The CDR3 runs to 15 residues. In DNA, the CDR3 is TGTGCCAGCAGCTCCGGGACAGGGTGGTTCGATGAGCAGTTCTTC. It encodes CASSSGTGWFDEQFF.

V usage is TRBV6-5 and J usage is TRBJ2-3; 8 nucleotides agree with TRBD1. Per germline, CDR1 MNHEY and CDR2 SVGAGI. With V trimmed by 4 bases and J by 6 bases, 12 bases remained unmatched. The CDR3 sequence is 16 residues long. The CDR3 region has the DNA TGTGCCAGCAGTTCCCTATCCGGACAGGGAAGGGATACGCAGTATTTT. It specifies CASSSLSGQGRDTQYF.

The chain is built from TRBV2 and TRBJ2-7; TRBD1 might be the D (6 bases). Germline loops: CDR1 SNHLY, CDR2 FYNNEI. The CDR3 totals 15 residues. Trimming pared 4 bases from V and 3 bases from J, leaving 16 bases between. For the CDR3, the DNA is TGTGCCAGCAGTGGGGCGCAGGGGCTTGACTACGAGCAGTACGTC. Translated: CASSGAQGLDYEQYV.

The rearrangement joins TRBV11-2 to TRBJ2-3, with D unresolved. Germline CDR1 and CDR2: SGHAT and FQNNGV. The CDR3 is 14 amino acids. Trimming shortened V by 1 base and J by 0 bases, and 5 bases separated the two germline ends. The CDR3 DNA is TGTGCCAGCAGCTTAGGCGACAGCACAGATACGCAGTATTTT. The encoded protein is CASSLGDSTDTQYF.

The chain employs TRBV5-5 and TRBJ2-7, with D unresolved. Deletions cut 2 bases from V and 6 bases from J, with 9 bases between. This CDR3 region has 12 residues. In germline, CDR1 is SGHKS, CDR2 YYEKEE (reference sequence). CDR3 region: CASSFSGREQYV. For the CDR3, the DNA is TGTGCCAGCAGCTTTTCCGGGCGCGAGCAGTACGTC.

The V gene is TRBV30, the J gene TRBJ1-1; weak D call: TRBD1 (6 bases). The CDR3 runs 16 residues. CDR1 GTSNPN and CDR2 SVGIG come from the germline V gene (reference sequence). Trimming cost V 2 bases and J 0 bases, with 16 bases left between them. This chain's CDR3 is CAWSRRGAVMNTEAFF. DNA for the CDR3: TGTGCCTGGAGTCGACGGGGGGCGGTCATGAACACTGAAGCTTTCTTT.

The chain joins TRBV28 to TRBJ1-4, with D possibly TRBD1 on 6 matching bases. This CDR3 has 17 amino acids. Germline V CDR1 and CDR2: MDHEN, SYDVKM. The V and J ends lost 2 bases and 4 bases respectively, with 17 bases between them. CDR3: CASSLGGSWGLNEKLFF. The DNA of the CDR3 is TGTGCCAGCAGTTTAGGGGGCTCCTGGGGGCTTAATGAAAAACTGTTTTTT.

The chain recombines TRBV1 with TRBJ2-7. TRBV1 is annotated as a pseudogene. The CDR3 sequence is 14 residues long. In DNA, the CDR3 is TGCACCAGCGGCAGGGGGGGGGAGGGAGGGGAGCAGTACGTC. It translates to CTSGRGGEGGEQYV.

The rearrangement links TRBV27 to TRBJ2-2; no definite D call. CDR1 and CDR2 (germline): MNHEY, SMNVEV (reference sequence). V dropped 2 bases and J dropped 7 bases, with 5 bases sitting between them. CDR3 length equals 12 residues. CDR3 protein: CASSLNGGELFF. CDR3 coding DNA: TGTGCCAGCAGTTTAAATGGCGGGGAGCTGTTTTTT.

The CDR3 sequence is CASSLVPGGETQYF. The CDR3 DNA reads TGCGCCAGCAGCTTGGTTCCGGGGGGAGAGACCCAGTACTTC. The chain combines TRBV5-1 with TRBJ2-5; 7 bases align to TRBD2. Germline assignment: CDR1 SGHRS and CDR2 YFSETQ. The CDR3 consists of 14 residues. With V trimmed by 0 bases and J by 4 bases, 3 bases remained unmatched.

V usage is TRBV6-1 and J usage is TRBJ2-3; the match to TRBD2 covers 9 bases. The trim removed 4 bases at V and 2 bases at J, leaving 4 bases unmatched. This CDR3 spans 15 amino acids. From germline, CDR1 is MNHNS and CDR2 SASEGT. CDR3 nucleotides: TGTGCCAGCAGTGCAACTAGCGGGCACACAGATACGCAGTATTTT. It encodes CASSATSGHTDTQYF.

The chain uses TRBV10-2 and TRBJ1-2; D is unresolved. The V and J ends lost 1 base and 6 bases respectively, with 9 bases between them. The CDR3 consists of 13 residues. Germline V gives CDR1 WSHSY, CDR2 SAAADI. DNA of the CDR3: TGCGCCAGCAGTGAGTTAGGGTTTCATGGCTACACCTTC. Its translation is CASSELGFHGYTF.

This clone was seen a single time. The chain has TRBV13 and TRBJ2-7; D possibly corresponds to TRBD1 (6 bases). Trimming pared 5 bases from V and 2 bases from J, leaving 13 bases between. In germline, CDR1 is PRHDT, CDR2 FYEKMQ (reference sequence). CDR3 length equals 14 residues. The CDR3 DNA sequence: TGTGCCAGCAGCGGCTTTGGACAGACCTACGAGCAGTACTTC. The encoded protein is CASSGFGQTYEQYF. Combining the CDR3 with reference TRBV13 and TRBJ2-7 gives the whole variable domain AAGVIQSPRHLIKEKRETATLKCYPIPRHDTVYWYQQGPGQDPQFLISFYEKMQSDKGSIPDRFSAQQFSDYHSELNMSSLELGDSALYFCASSGFGQTYEQYFGPGTRLTVT.

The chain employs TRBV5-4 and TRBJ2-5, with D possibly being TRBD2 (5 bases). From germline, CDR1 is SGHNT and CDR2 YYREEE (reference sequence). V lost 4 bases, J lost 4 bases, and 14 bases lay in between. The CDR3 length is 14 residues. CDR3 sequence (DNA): TGTGCCAGCAGCCCGGTGGCGGGCCTAGAGACCCAGTACTTC. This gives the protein CASSPVAGLETQYF. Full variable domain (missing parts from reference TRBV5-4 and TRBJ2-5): ETGVTQSPTHLIKTRGQQVTLRCSSQSGHNTVSWYQQALGQGPQFIFQYYREEENGRGNFPPRFSGLQFPNYSSELNVNALELDDSALYLCASSPVAGLETQYFGPGTRLLVL.

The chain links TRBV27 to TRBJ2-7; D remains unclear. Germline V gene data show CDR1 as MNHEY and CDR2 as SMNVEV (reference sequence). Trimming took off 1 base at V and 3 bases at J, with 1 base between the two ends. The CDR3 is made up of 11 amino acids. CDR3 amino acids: CASSLYYEQYF. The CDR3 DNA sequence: TGTGCCAGCAGTTTATACTACGAGCAGTACTTC.

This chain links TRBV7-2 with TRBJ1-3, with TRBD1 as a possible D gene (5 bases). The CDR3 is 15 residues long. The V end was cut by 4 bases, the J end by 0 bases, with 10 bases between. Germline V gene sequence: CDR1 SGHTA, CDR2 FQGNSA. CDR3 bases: TGTGCCAGCAGCTCAGGGTTCGACTCTGGAAACACCATATATTTT. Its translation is CASSSGFDSGNTIYF.

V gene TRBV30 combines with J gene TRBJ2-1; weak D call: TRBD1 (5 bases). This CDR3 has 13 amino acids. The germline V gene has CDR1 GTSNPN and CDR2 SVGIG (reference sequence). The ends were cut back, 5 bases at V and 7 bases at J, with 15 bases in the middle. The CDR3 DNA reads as TGTGCCTGGGGGGCAGGTAATTTGAATGAGCAGTTCTTC. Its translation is CAWGAGNLNEQFF. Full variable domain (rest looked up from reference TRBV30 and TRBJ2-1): SQTIHQWPATLVQPVGSPLSLECTVEGTSNPNLYWYRQAAGRGLQLLFYSVGIGQISSEVPQNLSASRPQDRQFILSSKKLLLSDSGFYLCAWGAGNLNEQFFGPGTRLTVL.

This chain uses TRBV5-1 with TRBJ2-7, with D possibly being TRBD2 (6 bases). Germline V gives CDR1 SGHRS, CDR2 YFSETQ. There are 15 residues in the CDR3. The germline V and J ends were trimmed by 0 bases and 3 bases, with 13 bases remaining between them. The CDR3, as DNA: TGCGCCAGCAGCTTGGCCGCGGGGTCCGACTACGAGCAGTACGTC. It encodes CASSLAAGSDYEQYV.

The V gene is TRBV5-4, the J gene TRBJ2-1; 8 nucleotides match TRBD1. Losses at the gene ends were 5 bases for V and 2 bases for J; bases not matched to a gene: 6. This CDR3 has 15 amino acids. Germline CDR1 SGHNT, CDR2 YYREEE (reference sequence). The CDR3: CASSRQGQPYNEQFF. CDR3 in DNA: TGTGCCAGCAGTAGACAGGGGCAACCCTACAATGAGCAGTTCTTC.

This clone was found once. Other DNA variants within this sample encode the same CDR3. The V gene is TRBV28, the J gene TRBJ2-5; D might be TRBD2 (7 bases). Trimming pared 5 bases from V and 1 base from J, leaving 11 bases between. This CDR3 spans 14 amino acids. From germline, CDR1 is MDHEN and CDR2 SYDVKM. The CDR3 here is CASSLGGRQETQYF. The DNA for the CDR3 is TGTGCCAGCAGTCTCGGGGGGCGCCAAGAGACCCAGTACTTC.

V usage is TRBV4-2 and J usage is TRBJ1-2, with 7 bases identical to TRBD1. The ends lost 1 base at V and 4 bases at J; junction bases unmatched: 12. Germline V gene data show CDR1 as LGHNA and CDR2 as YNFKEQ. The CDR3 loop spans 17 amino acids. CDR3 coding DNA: TGTGCCAGCAGCCAAGGACAGGGTTCCCCTCGTGCCTATGGCTACACCTTC. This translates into CASSQGQGSPRAYGYTF.

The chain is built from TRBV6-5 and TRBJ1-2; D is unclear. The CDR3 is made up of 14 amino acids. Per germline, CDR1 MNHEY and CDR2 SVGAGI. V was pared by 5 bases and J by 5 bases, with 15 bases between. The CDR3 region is CASSPPPGTYGYTF. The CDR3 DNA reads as TGTGCCAGCAGTCCCCCCCCGGGAACTTATGGCTACACCTTC.

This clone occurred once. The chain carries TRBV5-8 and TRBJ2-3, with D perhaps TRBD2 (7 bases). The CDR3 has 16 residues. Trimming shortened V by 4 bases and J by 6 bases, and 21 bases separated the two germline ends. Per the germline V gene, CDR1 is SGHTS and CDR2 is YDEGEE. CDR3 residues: CASSPEGGSGGDTQYF. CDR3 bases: TGTGCCAGCAGCCCGGAAGGCGGGAGTGGGGGCGATACGCAGTATTTT.

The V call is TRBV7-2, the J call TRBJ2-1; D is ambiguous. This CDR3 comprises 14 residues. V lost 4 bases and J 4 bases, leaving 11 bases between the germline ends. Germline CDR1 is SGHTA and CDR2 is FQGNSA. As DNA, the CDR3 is TGTGCCAGCAGCTCTTTCGGCAGATACAATGAGCAGTTCTTC. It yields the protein CASSSFGRYNEQFF.